The 21 T cell receptor beta chains given below trace back to one sample, sequenced in a study of cytomegalovirus exposure and HLA in healthy donors. PCR amplification relied on 60 Vbeta primers (plus 13 Jbeta primers). Clones were sequenced by immunoSEQ multiplex PCR, and TCRdb holds only the in-frame ones, with some missing. Of approximately 100,000 clones in the sample, around 84% were seen once. Material for sequencing was PBMCs. These receptor sequences come from a woman aged 18-30 years in good health and CMV-seronegative.

V usage is TRBV30 and J usage is TRBJ2-2; possibly TRBD2 for D (5 bases). The CDR3 has 14 residues. V lost 3 bases and J 7 bases, leaving 15 bases between the germline ends. Looked up from germline, CDR1 is GTSNPN and CDR2 is SVGIG (reference sequence). DNA for the CDR3: TGTGCCTGGAGCCCTGGGTTGGGAGTCGGGGAGCTGTTTTTT. It encodes CAWSPGLGVGELFF.

The gene calls are TRBV28 and TRBJ1-2; TRBD1 aligns across 8 bases. Trimming at V came to 8 bases and at J to 6 bases, leaving 11 bases not matched to a gene. The CDR3 extends over 14 amino acids. Germline V gene lookup returns CDR1 MDHEN and CDR2 SYDVKM. The CDR3 sequence is CASAKPTGVHGYTF. In DNA form, the CDR3 reads TGTGCCAGCGCTAAACCGACAGGGGTTCATGGCTACACCTTC.

This rearrangement joins TRBV2 to TRBJ1-6; D is undetermined. V shed 4 bases and J shed 7 bases, with 11 bases lying between them. Germline lookup yields CDR1 SNHLY and CDR2 FYNNEI. There are 14 residues in the CDR3. CDR3 sequence reads: CASSVDGSNSPLHF. The CDR3 nucleotides read TGTGCCAGCAGTGTGGACGGGAGCAATTCACCCCTCCACTTT. Complete variable domain (other parts from reference TRBV2 and TRBJ1-6): EPEVTQTPSHQVTQMGQEVILRCVPISNHLYFYWYRQILGQKVEFLVSFYNNEISEKSEIFDDQFSVERPDGSNFTLKIRSTKLEDSAMYFCASSVDGSNSPLHFGNGTRLTVT.

The chain recombines TRBV14 with TRBJ2-7; 10 bases align to TRBD1. V gave up 0 bases and J gave up 5 bases; unmatched junction bases: 7. Germline CDR1 is SGHDN and CDR2 is FVKESK. The CDR3 runs to 16 residues. Here the CDR3 reads CASSQDRDRGSNEQYF. The CDR3 nucleotides read TGTGCCAGCAGCCAAGATCGGGACAGGGGATCGAACGAGCAGTACTTC.

The rearrangement links TRBV10-3 to TRBJ1-1; tentative D call: TRBD1 (5 bases). Trimming took 0 bases from V and 3 from J, leaving 11 bases between them. Germline V gene sequence: CDR1 ENHRY, CDR2 SYGVKD. This CDR3 has 15 residues. CDR3 residues: CAISESMEGYTEAFF. The CDR3 coding sequence is TGTGCCATCAGTGAGTCAATGGAGGGGTACACTGAAGCTTTCTTT.

This clone was seen a single time. The V and J genes are TRBV5-8 and TRBJ2-5, with 10 positions matching TRBD2. This CDR3 is 15 amino acids long. Germline CDR1 is SGHTS and CDR2 is YDEGEE. The J segment lost 7 bases and the V segment lost 4 bases, leaving 10 bases of the junction unmatched. CDR3 nucleotides: TGTGCCAGCAGCCTCCTAGGACTAGCGGCGCCGACCCAGTACTTC. Protein sequence: CASSLLGLAAPTQYF.

The chain carries TRBV7-9 and TRBJ1-2; 7 nucleotides line up with TRBD1. CDR3 length: 13 residues. Germline CDR1 is SEHNR and CDR2 is FQNEAQ (reference sequence). V lost 5 bases to trimming and J lost 5 bases; unmatched junction nucleotides: 5. CDR3 residues: CASSLKQGYGYTF. Written as DNA, the CDR3 is TGTGCCAGCAGCCTAAAACAGGGGTATGGCTACACCTTC.

The V call is TRBV28, the J call TRBJ2-7; TRBD2 matches at 11 bases. CDR1 is MDHEN and CDR2 is SYDVKM in the germline V gene. V shed 3 bases, J shed 4 bases, and the junction held 2 bases outside the gene matches. This CDR3 comprises 14 residues. The CDR3 is CASSFRTSGYEQYF. The CDR3 bases are TGTGCCAGCAGTTTCAGGACTAGCGGGTACGAGCAGTACTTC.

The chain combines TRBV4-3 with TRBJ1-1; D not certain. In germline, CDR1 is LGHNA, CDR2 YSLEER. The CDR3 is 13 residues long. Trimming removed 0 bases at V and 6 bases at J, with 8 bases between. For the CDR3, the DNA is TGCGCCAGCAGCCAAGATAACGCGGCTGAAGCTTTCTTT. As protein: CASSQDNAAEAFF.

The chain couples TRBV30 to TRBJ1-1; the D is unclear. Germline CDR1 reads GTSNPN; CDR2 reads SVGIG (reference sequence). The CDR3 runs 10 residues. The ends were cut back, 4 bases at V and 8 bases at J, with 8 bases in the middle. CDR3 sequence: CAWKSGEAFF. For the CDR3, the DNA is TGTGCCTGGAAAAGCGGGGAAGCTTTCTTT. Looking up the rest from reference TRBV30 and TRBJ1-1 gives the full variable domain: SQTIHQWPATLVQPVGSPLSLECTVEGTSNPNLYWYRQAAGRGLQLLFYSVGIGQISSEVPQNLSASRPQDRQFILSSKKLLLSDSGFYLCAWKSGEAFFGQGTRLTVV.

V and J are TRBV25-1 and TRBJ2-1, with 10 bases aligning to TRBD1. The CDR3 is 16 amino acids. Unmatched junction bases numbered 10, after V lost 3 bases and J lost 8 bases. Germline-derived CDR1 and CDR2 are MGHDK and SYGVNS. CDR3 bases: TGTGCCAGCAGTGATTTCGGGACAGGGGATTTAGATGAGCAGTTCTTC. This encodes CASSDFGTGDLDEQFF.

V is TRBV13 and J is TRBJ1-1, with 8 bases matching TRBD1. This CDR3 comprises 16 residues. The J segment lost 4 bases and the V segment lost 5 bases, leaving 12 bases of the junction unmatched. Germline V gene data show CDR1 as PRHDT and CDR2 as FYEKMQ (reference sequence). As DNA, the CDR3 is TGTGCCAGCAGCCCATGGGACAGGAGACTTAGCACTGAAGCTTTCTTT. This codes for CASSPWDRRLSTEAFF.

The chain uses TRBV7-2 and TRBJ2-1; 15 bases line up with TRBD2. The CDR3 sequence is 17 residues long. Germline V CDR1 and CDR2: SGHTA, FQGNSA. The junction had 5 bases not matched to a gene; V was cut back by 5 bases and J by 3 bases. CDR3 loop: CASSPGTSGRIYNEQFF. CDR3 DNA: TGTGCCAGCAGCCCTGGGACTAGCGGGAGGATCTACAATGAGCAGTTCTTC.

This chain uses TRBV6-1 with TRBJ2-5; tentative D call: TRBD1 (5 bases). The CDR3 sequence is 14 residues long. Germline V gives CDR1 MNHNS, CDR2 SASEGT. The V end was cut by 3 bases, the J end by 2 bases, with 10 bases between. CDR3 region: CASSDSRGQETQYF. The CDR3 DNA is TGTGCCAGCAGTGATTCTAGGGGACAAGAGACCCAGTACTTC.

The J gene is TRBJ2-2, the V gene TRBV27, with 11 bases lining up with TRBD2. V lost 2 bases and J lost 7; bases outside the gene matches: 6. CDR1 and CDR2 from the germline V gene are MNHEY and SMNVEV (reference sequence). The CDR3 consists of 16 residues. In DNA, the CDR3 is TGTGCCAGCAGTTTAGGGGGACTAGCGGCGGTCGGGGAGCTGTTTTTT. Its protein is CASSLGGLAAVGELFF.

The chain links TRBV6-5 to TRBJ1-2; tentative D call: TRBD1 (6 bases). The V gene's germline CDR1 is MNHEY and CDR2 SVGAGI. This CDR3 is 14 amino acids long. Trimming pared 3 bases from V and 2 bases from J, leaving 10 bases between. The CDR3 region is CASSYWDKNYGYTF. CDR3 bases: TGTGCCAGCAGTTATTGGGACAAAAACTATGGCTACACCTTC.

V is TRBV5-4 and J is TRBJ2-3; TRBD1 aligns across 8 bases. V was pared by 4 bases and J by 3 bases, with 13 bases of the junction left unmatched. Germline V gene data show CDR1 as SGHNT and CDR2 as YYREEE (reference sequence). The CDR3 spans 17 residues. The CDR3 loop is CASSPSTGAIATDTQYF. The CDR3 DNA sequence: TGTGCCAGCAGCCCTTCGACAGGGGCTATAGCTACAGATACGCAGTATTTT.

This clone was seen a handful of times. V usage is TRBV6-1 and J usage is TRBJ1-3; a possible D gene is TRBD1 (6 bases). This CDR3 contains 17 residues. V lost 0 bases and J 4 bases, leaving 16 bases between the germline ends. The germline gives CDR1 MNHNS, CDR2 SASEGT. CDR3 sequence reads: CASSEAGVGRGGNTIYF. Here the CDR3 DNA reads TGTGCCAGCAGTGAAGCGGGGGTTGGCAGGGGAGGAAACACCATATATTTT.

The chain has TRBV21-1 and TRBJ2-5; TRBD2 is the table's D call and was not checked against the DNA. TRBV21-1 is a listed pseudogene. This CDR3 is 21 amino acids long. Here the CDR3 reads CASSKERSGRAKALVQETQYF. The CDR3 coding sequence is TGTGCCAGCAGCAAAGAACGTAGCGGGAGGGCCAAAGCTCTGGTCCAAGAGACCCAGTACTTC.

V gene TRBV28 combines with J gene TRBJ1-5; D is undetermined. This CDR3 has 14 residues. V lost 3 bases and J 5 bases, leaving 11 bases between the germline ends. Per germline, CDR1 MDHEN and CDR2 SYDVKM. The CDR3 nucleotides read TGTGCCAGCAGTTTCCTTCGGGATCATCAGCCCCAGCATTTT. This translates into CASSFLRDHQPQHF.

V gene TRBV21-1 combines with J gene TRBJ1-6. TRBV21-1 is shown as a pseudogene. The CDR3 loop spans 20 amino acids. The CDR3 nucleotides are TGTGCCAGCAGCAACTCTAGCACTCGGCATACGAGCTCCTATAATTCACCCCTCCACTTT. Amino acid sequence: CASSNSSTRHTSSYNSPLHF.